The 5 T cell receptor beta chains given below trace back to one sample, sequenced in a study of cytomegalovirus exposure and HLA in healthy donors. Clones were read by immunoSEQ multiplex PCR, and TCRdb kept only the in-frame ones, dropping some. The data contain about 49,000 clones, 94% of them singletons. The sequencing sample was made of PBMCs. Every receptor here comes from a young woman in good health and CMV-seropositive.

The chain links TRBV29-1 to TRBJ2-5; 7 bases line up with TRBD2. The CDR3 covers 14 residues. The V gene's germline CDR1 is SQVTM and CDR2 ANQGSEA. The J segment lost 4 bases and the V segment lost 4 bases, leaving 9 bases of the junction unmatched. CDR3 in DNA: TGCAGCGTTGGGGGAGGGGTGTTTGGAGAGACCCAGTACTTC. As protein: CSVGGGVFGETQYF. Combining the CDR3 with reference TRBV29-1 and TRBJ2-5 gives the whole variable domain SAVISQKPSRDICQRGTSLTIQCQVDSQVTMMFWYRQQPGQSLTLIATANQGSEATYESGFVIDKFPISRPNLTFSTLTVSNMSPEDSSIYLCSVGGGVFGETQYFGPGTRLLVL.

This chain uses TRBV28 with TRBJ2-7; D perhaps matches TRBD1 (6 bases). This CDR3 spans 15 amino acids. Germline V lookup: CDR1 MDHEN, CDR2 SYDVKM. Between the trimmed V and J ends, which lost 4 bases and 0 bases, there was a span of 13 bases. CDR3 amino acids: CASSYATGISYEQYF. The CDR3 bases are TGTGCCAGCAGTTACGCCACAGGGATCTCCTACGAGCAGTACTTC.

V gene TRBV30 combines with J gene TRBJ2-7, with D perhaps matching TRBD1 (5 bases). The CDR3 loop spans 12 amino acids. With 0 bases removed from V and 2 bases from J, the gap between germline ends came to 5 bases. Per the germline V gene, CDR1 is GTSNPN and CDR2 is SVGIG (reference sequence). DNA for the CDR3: TGTGCCTGGAGTGTGGGGCCCTACGAGCAGTACTTC. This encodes CAWSVGPYEQYF. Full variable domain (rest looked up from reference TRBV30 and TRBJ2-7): SQTIHQWPATLVQPVGSPLSLECTVEGTSNPNLYWYRQAAGRGLQLLFYSVGIGQISSEVPQNLSASRPQDRQFILSSKKLLLSDSGFYLCAWSVGPYEQYFGPGTRLTVT.

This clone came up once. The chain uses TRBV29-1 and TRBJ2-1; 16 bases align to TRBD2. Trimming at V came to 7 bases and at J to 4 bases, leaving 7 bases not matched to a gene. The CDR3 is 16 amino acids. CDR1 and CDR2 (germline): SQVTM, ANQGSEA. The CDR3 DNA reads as TGCAGCGGGGGACTAGCGGGAGGGCGGGTTTACAATGAGCAGTTCTTC. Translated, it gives CSGGLAGGRVYNEQFF.

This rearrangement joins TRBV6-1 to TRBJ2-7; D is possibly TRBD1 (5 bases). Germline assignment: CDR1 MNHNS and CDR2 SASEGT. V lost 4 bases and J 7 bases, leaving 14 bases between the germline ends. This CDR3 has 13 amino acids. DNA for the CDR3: TGTGCCAGCAGTGTGAAGGGGCCCTGGGAGCAGTACTTC. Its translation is CASSVKGPWEQYF.